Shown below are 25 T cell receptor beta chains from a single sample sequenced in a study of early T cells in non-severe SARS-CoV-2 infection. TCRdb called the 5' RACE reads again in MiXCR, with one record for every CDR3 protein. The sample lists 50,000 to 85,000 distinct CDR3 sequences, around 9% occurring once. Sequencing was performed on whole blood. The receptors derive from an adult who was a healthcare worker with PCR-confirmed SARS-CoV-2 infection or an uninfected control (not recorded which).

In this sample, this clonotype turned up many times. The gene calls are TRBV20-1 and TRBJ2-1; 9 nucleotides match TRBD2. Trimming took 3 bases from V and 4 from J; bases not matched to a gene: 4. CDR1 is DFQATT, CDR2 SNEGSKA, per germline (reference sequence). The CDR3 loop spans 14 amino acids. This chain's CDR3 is CSARGGRGYNEQFF. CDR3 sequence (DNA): TGCAGTGCTAGGGGCGGGAGGGGTTACAATGAGCAGTTCTTC.

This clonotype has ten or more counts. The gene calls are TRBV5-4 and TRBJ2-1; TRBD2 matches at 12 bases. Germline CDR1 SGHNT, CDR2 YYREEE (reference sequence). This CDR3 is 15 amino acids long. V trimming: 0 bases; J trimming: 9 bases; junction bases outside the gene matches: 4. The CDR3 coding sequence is TGTGCCAGCAGCTTGGGGCTAGCGGGAGGGGGTGAGCAGTTCTTC. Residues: CASSLGLAGGGEQFF.

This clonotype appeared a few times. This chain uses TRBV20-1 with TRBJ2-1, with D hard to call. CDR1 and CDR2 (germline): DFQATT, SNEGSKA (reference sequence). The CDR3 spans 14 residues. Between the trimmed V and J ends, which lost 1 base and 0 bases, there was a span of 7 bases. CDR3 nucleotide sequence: TGCAGTGCTAGAGGGCGAACCTCCTACAATGAGCAGTTCTTC. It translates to CSARGRTSYNEQFF.

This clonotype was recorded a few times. CDR3 region: CASSPRDRQETQYF. For the CDR3, the DNA is TGTGCCAGCTCACCAAGGGACAGACAAGAGACCCAGTACTTC. The rearrangement links TRBV18 to TRBJ2-5; 7 nucleotides line up with TRBD1. Germline assignment: CDR1 KGHSH and CDR2 LQKENI. This CDR3 is built from 14 residues. The ends lost 2 bases at V and 2 bases at J; junction bases unmatched: 2.

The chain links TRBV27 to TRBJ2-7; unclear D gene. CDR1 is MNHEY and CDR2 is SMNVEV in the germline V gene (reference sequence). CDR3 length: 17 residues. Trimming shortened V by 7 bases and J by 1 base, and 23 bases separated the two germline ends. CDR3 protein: CASTQVGDRLPSYEQYF. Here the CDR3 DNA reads TGTGCCAGCACCCAGGTGGGTGACCGGCTCCCTTCCTACGAGCAGTACTTC.

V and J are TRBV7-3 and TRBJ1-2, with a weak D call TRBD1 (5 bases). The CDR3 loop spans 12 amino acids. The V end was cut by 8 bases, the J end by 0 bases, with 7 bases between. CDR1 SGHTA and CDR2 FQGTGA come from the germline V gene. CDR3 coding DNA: TGTGCCAGCGGGGGAGCTAACTATGGCTACACCTTC. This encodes CASGGANYGYTF.

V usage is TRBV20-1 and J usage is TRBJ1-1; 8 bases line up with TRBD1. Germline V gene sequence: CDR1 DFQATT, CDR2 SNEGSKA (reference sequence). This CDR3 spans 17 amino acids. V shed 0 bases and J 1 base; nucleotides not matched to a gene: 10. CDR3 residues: CSARDPKSGGGNTEAFF. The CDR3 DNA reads TGCAGTGCTAGAGATCCGAAATCAGGGGGCGGGAACACTGAAGCTTTCTTT.

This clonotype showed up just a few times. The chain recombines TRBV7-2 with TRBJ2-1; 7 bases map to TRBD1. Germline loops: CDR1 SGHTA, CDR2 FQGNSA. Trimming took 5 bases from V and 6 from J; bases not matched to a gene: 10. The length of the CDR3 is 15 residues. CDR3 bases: TGTGCCAGCAGCCCAGGACAGGCTGAGGGCAATGAGCAGTTCTTC. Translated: CASSPGQAEGNEQFF.

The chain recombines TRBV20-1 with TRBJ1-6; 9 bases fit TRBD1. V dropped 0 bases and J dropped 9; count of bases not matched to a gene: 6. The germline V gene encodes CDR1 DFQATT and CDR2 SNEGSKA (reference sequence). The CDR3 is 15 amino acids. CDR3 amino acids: CSARDSGTGTSPLHF. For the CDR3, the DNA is TGCAGTGCTAGAGATTCGGGGACAGGGACTTCACCCCTCCACTTT.

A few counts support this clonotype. CDR3 amino acids: CSARSPPGTRDYGYTF. The CDR3, as DNA: TGCAGCGCTAGGTCCCCTCCGGGAACGAGAGACTATGGCTACACCTTC. The rearrangement links TRBV29-1 to TRBJ1-2, with D unclear. The CDR3 contains 16 residues. Trimming removed 7 bases from V and 3 bases from J, with 24 bases in between. CDR1 is SQVTM and CDR2 is ANQGSEA in the germline V gene.

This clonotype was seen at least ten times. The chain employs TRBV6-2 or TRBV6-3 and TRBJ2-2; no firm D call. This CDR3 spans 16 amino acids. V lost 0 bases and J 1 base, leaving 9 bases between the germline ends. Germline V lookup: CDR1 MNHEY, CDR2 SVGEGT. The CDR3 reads CASSYSRRLNTGELFF. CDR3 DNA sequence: TGTGCCAGCAGTTACTCTAGACGGCTGAACACCGGGGAGCTGTTTTTT.

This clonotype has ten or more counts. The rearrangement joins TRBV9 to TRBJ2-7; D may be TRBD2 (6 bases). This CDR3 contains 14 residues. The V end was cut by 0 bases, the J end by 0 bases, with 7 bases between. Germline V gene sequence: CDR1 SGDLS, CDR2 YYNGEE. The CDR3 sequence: CASSVAGASYEQYF. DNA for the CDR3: TGTGCCAGCAGCGTAGCGGGAGCCTCCTACGAGCAGTACTTC. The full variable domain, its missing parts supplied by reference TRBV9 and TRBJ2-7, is DSGVTQTPKHLITATGQRVTLRCSPRSGDLSVYWYQQSLDQGLQFLIQYYNGEERAKGNILERFSAQQFPDLHSELNLSSLELGDSALYFCASSVAGASYEQYFGPGTRLTVT.

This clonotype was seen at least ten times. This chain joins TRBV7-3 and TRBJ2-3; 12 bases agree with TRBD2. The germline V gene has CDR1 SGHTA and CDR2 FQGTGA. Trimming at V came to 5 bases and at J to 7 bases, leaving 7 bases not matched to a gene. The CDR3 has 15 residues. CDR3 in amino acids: CASSPRLAGVHTQYF. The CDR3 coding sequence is TGTGCCAGCAGCCCTCGACTAGCGGGAGTTCATACGCAGTATTTT.

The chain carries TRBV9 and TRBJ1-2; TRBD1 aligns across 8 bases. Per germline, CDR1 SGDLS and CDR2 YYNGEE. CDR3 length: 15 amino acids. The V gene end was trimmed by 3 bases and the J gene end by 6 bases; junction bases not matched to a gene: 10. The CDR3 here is CASSGQDRAEHGYTF. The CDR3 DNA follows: TGTGCCAGCAGCGGACAGGACAGGGCAGAACATGGCTACACCTTC.

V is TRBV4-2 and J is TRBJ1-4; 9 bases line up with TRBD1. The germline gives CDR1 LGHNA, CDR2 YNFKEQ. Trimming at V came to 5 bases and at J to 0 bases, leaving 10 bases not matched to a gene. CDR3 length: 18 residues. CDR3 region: CASSVRTGEIATNEKLFF. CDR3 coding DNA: TGTGCCAGCAGCGTTCGGACAGGGGAGATTGCAACTAATGAAAAACTGTTTTTT.

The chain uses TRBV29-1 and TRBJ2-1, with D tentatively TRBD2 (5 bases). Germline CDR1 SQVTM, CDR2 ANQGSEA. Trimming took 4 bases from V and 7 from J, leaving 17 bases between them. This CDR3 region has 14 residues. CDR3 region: CSVALRSGLNEQFF. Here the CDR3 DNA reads TGCAGCGTTGCCCTTCGGAGCGGATTAAATGAGCAGTTCTTC.

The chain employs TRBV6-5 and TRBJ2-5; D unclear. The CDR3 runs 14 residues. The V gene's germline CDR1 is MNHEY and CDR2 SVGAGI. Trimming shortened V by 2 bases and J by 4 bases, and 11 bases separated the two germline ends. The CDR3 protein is CASSYGGRSETQYF. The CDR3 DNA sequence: TGTGCCAGCAGTTACGGCGGCCGATCAGAGACCCAGTACTTC.

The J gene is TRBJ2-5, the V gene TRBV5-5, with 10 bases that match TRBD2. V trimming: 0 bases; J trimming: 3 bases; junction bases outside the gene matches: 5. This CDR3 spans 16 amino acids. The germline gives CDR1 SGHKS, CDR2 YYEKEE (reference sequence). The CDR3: CASSLDTSGKKETQYF. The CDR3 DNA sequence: TGTGCCAGCAGCTTGGACACTAGCGGGAAGAAAGAGACCCAGTACTTC.

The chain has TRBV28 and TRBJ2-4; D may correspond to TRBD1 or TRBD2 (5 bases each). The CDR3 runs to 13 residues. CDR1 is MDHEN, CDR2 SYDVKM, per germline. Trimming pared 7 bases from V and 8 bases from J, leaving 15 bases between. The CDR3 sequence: CASNLGTEDIQYF. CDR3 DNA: TGTGCCAGCAATCTGGGGACGGAGGACATTCAGTACTTC.

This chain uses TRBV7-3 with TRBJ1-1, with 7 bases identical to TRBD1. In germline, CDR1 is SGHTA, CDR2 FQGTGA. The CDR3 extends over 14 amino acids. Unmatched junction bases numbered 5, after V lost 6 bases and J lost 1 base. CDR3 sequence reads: CASSRQGGNTEAFF. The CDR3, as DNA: TGTGCCAGCAGTAGACAGGGCGGGAACACTGAAGCTTTCTTT.

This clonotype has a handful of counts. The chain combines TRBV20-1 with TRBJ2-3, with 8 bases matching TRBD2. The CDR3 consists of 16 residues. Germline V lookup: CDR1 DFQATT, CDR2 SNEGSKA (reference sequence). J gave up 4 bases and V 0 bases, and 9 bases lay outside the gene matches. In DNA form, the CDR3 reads TGCAGTGCTAGAGATTGGCGACTAGCGAATGCAGATACGCAGTATTTT. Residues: CSARDWRLANADTQYF.

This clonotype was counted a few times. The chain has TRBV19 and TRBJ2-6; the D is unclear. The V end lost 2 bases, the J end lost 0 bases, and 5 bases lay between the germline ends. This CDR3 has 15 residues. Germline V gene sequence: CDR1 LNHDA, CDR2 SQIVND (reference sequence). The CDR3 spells CASSIWVSGANVLTF. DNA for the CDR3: TGTGCCAGTAGTATATGGGTCTCTGGGGCCAACGTCCTGACTTTC. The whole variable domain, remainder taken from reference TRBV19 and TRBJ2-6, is DGGITQSPKYLFRKEGQNVTLSCEQNLNHDAMYWYRQDPGQGLRLIYYSQIVNDFQKGDIAEGYSVSREKKESFPLTVTSAQKNPTAFYLCASSIWVSGANVLTFGAGSRLTVL.

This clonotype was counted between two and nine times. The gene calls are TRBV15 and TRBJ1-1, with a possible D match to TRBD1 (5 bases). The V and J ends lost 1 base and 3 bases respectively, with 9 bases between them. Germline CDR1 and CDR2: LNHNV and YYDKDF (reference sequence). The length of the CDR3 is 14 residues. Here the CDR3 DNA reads TGTGCCACCAGCAGAGTCCGACAGTACACTGAAGCTTTCTTT. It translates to CATSRVRQYTEAFF.

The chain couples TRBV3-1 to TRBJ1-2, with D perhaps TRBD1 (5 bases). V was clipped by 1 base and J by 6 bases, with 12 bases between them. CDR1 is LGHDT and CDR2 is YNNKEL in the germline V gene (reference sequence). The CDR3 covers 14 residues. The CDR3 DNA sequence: TGTGCCAGCAGCCAAGCAAATCGGGGGGATGGCTACACCTTC. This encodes CASSQANRGDGYTF.

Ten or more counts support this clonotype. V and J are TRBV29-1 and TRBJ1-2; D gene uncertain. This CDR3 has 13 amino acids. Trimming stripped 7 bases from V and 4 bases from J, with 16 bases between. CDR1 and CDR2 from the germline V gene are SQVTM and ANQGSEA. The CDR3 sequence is CSAGEGEGYGYTF. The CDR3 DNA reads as TGCAGCGCCGGGGAGGGAGAGGGCTATGGCTACACCTTC.